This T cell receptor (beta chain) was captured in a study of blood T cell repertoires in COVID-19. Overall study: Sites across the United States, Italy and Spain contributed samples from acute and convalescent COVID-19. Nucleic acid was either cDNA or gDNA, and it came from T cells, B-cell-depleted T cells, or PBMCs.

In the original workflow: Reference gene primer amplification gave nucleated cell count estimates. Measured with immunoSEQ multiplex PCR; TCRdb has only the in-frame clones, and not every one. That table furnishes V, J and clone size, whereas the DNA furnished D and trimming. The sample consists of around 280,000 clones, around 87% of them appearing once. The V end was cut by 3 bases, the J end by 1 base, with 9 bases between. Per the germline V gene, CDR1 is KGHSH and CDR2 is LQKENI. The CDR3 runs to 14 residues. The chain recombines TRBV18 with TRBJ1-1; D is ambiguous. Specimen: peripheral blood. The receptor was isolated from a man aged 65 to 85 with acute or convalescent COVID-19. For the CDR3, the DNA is TGTGCCAGCTCACCGCAAACGAGGAACACTGAAGCTTTCTTT. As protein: CASSPQTRNTEAFF.